Below, 25 T cell receptor beta chains from the same sample are listed, as sequenced in a study of metastatic and nonmetastatic thyroid tumors. TCRdb reprocessed the PCR reads via MiXCR. This repertoire shows roughly 36,000 clones, approximately 11% found once; its top ten account for more than 15%. Thyroid surgery had not been preceded by any treatment in any patient. Sample: blood. Receptor source: a female donor with papillary thyroid cancer or a benign thyroid nodule (not recorded which). Some clones in this sample may be carry-over from other donors' samples.

This clone was seen at least ten times. The chain uses TRBV6-2 or TRBV6-3 and TRBJ1-1; no reliable D call. CDR1 and CDR2 (germline): MNHEY, SVGEGT. The CDR3 contains 11 residues. Trimming cost V 7 bases and J 3 bases, with 6 bases left between them. CDR3 bases: TGTGCCAGCACCGAGTACACTGAAGCTTTCTTT. Translated: CASTEYTEAFF.

This clone was seen repeatedly, ten times or more. This rearrangement joins TRBV19 to TRBJ2-3; D perhaps matches TRBD2 (6 bases). V was shortened by 4 bases and J by 4 bases, with 18 bases between the two germline ends. Germline values: CDR1 LNHDA, CDR2 SQIVND (reference sequence). CDR3 length: 16 residues. The CDR3 region is CASSSGTSGKADTQYF. The CDR3 nucleotides read TGTGCCAGTAGTAGCGGGACTTCAGGGAAGGCAGATACGCAGTATTTT.

This clone was seen ten or more times. The chain uses TRBV3-1 and TRBJ2-2; a weak D match, TRBD2 (6 bases). Between the trimmed V and J ends, which lost 4 bases and 2 bases, there was a span of 11 bases. Germline values: CDR1 LGHDT, CDR2 YNNKEL (reference sequence). The CDR3 runs to 15 residues. The CDR3 spells CASSRGAFNTGELFF. Here the CDR3 DNA reads TGTGCCAGCAGCCGCGGGGCCTTTAACACCGGGGAGCTGTTTTTT.

This clone has ten or more counts. The chain links TRBV27 to TRBJ2-3; 8 nucleotides line up with TRBD2. The CDR3 has 13 residues. V gave up 2 bases and J gave up 12 bases; unmatched junction bases: 7. Looked up from germline, CDR1 is MNHEY and CDR2 is SMNVEV (reference sequence). CDR3 bases: TGTGCCAGCAGTTTAGGACTAGCCCGGACACAGTATTTT. Translation: CASSLGLARTQYF.

At least ten counts were recorded for this clone. J is TRBJ1-5 and V is TRBV10-3; D is unresolved. CDR1 and CDR2 (germline): ENHRY, SYGVKD. The CDR3 runs to 12 residues. Deletions cut 4 bases from V and 7 bases from J, with 8 bases between. The CDR3 loop is CAISGDNQPQHF. The DNA for the CDR3 is TGTGCCATCAGTGGCGACAACCAGCCCCAGCATTTT.

This clone was found a few times. The genes are TRBV2 and TRBJ2-7; no reliable D call. The V end lost 7 bases, the J end lost 5 bases, and 9 bases lay between the germline ends. The CDR3 has 11 amino acids. Looked up from germline, CDR1 is SNHLY and CDR2 is FYNNEI. CDR3 DNA: TGTGCCAGCATTGGGGTCAACGAGCAGTACTTC. Its protein is CASIGVNEQYF.

The chain couples TRBV30 to TRBJ1-3; D might be TRBD1 (6 bases). Germline-derived CDR1 and CDR2 are GTSNPN and SVGIG (reference sequence). CDR3 size: 15 residues. The V end was cut by 0 bases, the J end by 3 bases, with 12 bases between. CDR3 DNA: TGTGCCTGGAGTGTACTGACAGGCATTGGAAACACCATATATTTT. Encoded protein: CAWSVLTGIGNTIYF.

This clone showed up many times. The CDR3 spells CASSIGGQGAYNEQFF. CDR3 DNA sequence: TGTGCCAGTAGTATAGGGGGGCAGGGGGCCTACAATGAGCAGTTCTTC. The V and J genes are TRBV19 and TRBJ2-1; 7 bases match TRBD1. After removal of 1 base from V and 2 bases from J, the junction contained 5 bases not matched to a gene. The CDR3 is made up of 16 amino acids. CDR1 is LNHDA, CDR2 SQIVND, per germline (reference sequence).

In its sample, this clone was seen many times. The chain employs TRBV19 and TRBJ2-2; D is perhaps TRBD1 or TRBD2 (5 bases each). The CDR3 runs to 17 residues. CDR1 is LNHDA and CDR2 is SQIVND in the germline V gene (reference sequence). Trimming left V 3 bases short and J 4 bases short, with 18 bases between. The DNA for the CDR3 is TGTGCCAGTAGTATTCGACTCCTTGGGGGACCCACCGGGGAGCTGTTTTTT. This gives the protein CASSIRLLGGPTGELFF.

This clone has a count of ten or more. The V and J genes are TRBV7-2 and TRBJ1-4; no clear D gene. The CDR3 length is 15 residues. In germline, CDR1 is SGHTA, CDR2 FQGNSA. V was trimmed by 0 bases and J by 5 bases, leaving 10 bases between them. Here the CDR3 DNA reads TGTGCCAGCAGCTTAGCCGAGACTTTAAATGAAAAACTGTTTTTT. Residues: CASSLAETLNEKLFF.

This clone was seen repeatedly, ten times or more. The rearrangement links TRBV24-1 to TRBJ1-1, with 7 bases matching TRBD1. V was clipped by 4 bases and J by 1 base; unmatched bases: 5. Germline V CDR1 and CDR2: KGHDR, SFDVKD. The CDR3 is 15 amino acids. The CDR3 nucleotides are TGTGCCACCAGTGAAGGGGGCCCGGGGAACACTGAAGCTTTCTTT. This encodes CATSEGGPGNTEAFF.

In this sample, this clone turned up many times. The chain employs TRBV5-6 and TRBJ2-1, with D hard to call. V was shortened by 2 bases and J by 7 bases, with 10 bases between the two germline ends. Per germline, CDR1 SGHDT and CDR2 YYEEEE. This CDR3 region has 13 residues. CDR3 sequence (DNA): TGTGCCAGCAGCTTAAGACGGAAAAATGAGCAGTTCTTC. As protein: CASSLRRKNEQFF.

This clone showed up many times. The rearrangement joins TRBV7-9 to TRBJ2-3, with TRBD1 as a possible D gene (6 bases). This CDR3 spans 14 amino acids. The ends were cut back, 5 bases at V and 0 bases at J, with 9 bases in the middle. The germline V gene has CDR1 SEHNR and CDR2 FQNEAQ (reference sequence). The CDR3 sequence is CASSLGQSTDTQYF. CDR3 DNA: TGTGCCAGCAGCCTCGGACAGAGCACAGATACGCAGTATTTT.

This clone has ten or more counts. This same CDR3 is encoded by further DNA sequences in the sample. The gene calls are TRBV18 and TRBJ2-3; no clear D gene. This CDR3 region has 15 residues. Trimming left V 0 bases short and J 0 bases short, with 7 bases between. The germline gives CDR1 KGHSH, CDR2 LQKENI. In nucleotides, the CDR3 is TGTGCCAGCTCACCACCTAGCTCTAGCACAGATACGCAGTATTTT. Protein product: CASSPPSSSTDTQYF.

This clone was found many times. This chain connects TRBV20-1 to TRBJ2-7; 14 bases line up with TRBD2. The CDR3 covers 16 residues. With 3 bases clipped from V and 1 base from J, the junction kept 5 bases outside the gene matches. Germline loops: CDR1 DFQATT, CDR2 SNEGSKA (reference sequence). CDR3 region: CSASPGLAGGSYEQYF. The CDR3 DNA is TGCAGTGCTAGTCCAGGACTAGCGGGAGGATCCTACGAGCAGTACTTC.

This clone occurred a few times. The chain carries TRBV24-1 and TRBJ2-5, with D perhaps TRBD2 (6 bases). The CDR3 totals 15 residues. V gave up 1 base and J gave up 5 bases, with 13 bases separating them. CDR1 and CDR2 from the germline V gene are KGHDR and SFDVKD. The CDR3 bases are TGTGCCACCAGTGATTTATGGGGGGAGGTGGAGACCCAGTACTTC. As protein: CATSDLWGEVETQYF.

The rearrangement joins TRBV11-2 to TRBJ2-6, with D possibly TRBD1 on 8 matching bases. The germline V and J ends were trimmed by 5 bases and 0 bases, with 14 bases remaining between them. This CDR3 is built from 17 residues. CDR1 SGHAT and CDR2 FQNNGV come from the germline V gene. CDR3 in amino acids: CASSTGGGTSGANVLTF. The CDR3 bases are TGTGCCAGCAGCACAGGGGGGGGTACCTCTGGGGCCAACGTCCTGACTTTC.

This clone has ten or more counts. The chain carries TRBV12-3 or TRBV12-4 and TRBJ2-2, with 8 positions matching TRBD2. The CDR3 has 14 residues. V trimming: 2 bases; J trimming: 7 bases; junction bases outside the gene matches: 3. CDR3 region: CASSLTLAGGELFF. Written as DNA, the CDR3 is TGTGCCAGCAGTTTAACTCTAGCGGGCGGGGAGCTGTTTTTT.

The chain employs TRBV18 and TRBJ1-2, with TRBD1 identical over 9 bases. Germline V gives CDR1 KGHSH, CDR2 LQKENI. J gave up 4 bases and V 5 bases, and 5 bases lay outside the gene matches. The length of the CDR3 is 14 residues. Here the CDR3 reads CASSIGQGTYGYTF. The CDR3 bases are TGTGCCAGCTCAATTGGACAGGGGACCTATGGCTACACCTTC. The variable domain in full, with the rest retrieved from reference TRBV18 and TRBJ1-2, is NAGVMQNPRHLVRRRGQEARLRCSPMKGHSHVYWYRQLPEEGLKFMVYLQKENIIDESGMPKERFSAEFPKEGPSILRIQQVVRGDSAAYFCASSIGQGTYGYTFGSGTRLTVV.

At least ten counts were recorded for this clone. The J gene is TRBJ2-7, the V gene TRBV9; D call uncertain. CDR3 length: 13 amino acids. Germline V gene data show CDR1 as SGDLS and CDR2 as YYNGEE. V shed 4 bases and J shed 7 bases, with 15 bases lying between them. In nucleotides, the CDR3 is TGTGCCAGCAGCCCCCCAGATCTGCGGGAGCAGTACTTC. Protein sequence: CASSPPDLREQYF.

In its sample, this clone was seen many times. The same CDR3 arises from other DNA sequences in this sample as well. The chain carries TRBV12-3 or TRBV12-4 and TRBJ1-2; D is ambiguous. The CDR3 runs 14 residues. V dropped 6 bases and J dropped 6 bases, with 17 bases sitting between them. CDR3: CASSLRSLGNGYTF. As DNA, the CDR3 is TGTGCCAGCAGCCTTCGAAGTCTTGGGAATGGCTACACCTTC.

There are a few counts of this clone. V is TRBV6-1 and J is TRBJ2-7; no clear D. Trimming shortened V by 3 bases and J by 0 bases, and 15 bases separated the two germline ends. The CDR3 consists of 16 residues. Germline CDR1 MNHNS, CDR2 SASEGT. The CDR3 reads CASSDRNRKSSYEQYF. CDR3 nucleotides: TGTGCCAGCAGTGATAGGAATCGGAAGAGCTCCTACGAGCAGTACTTC.

Ten or more counts support this clone. The rearrangement joins TRBV4-1 to TRBJ2-7; possibly TRBD2 for D (6 bases). The CDR3 loop spans 16 amino acids. Germline-derived CDR1 and CDR2 are MGHRA and YSYEKL. V shed 0 bases and J shed 1 base, with 13 bases lying between them. The CDR3 sequence: CASSQDRDFSSYEQYF. CDR3 in DNA: TGCGCCAGCAGCCAAGATCGGGACTTCTCTTCCTACGAGCAGTACTTC.

This clone was recorded at least ten times. The chain recombines TRBV28 with TRBJ1-5, with unresolved D. The CDR3 totals 16 residues. Deletions cut 4 bases from V and 2 bases from J, with 15 bases between. Germline values: CDR1 MDHEN, CDR2 SYDVKM. Here the CDR3 reads CASSWSNPTGNQPQHF. Here the CDR3 DNA reads TGTGCCAGCAGTTGGAGTAATCCCACAGGCAATCAGCCCCAGCATTTT.

In this sample, this clone turned up many times. The V and J genes are TRBV18 and TRBJ2-7; 8 bases are a match to TRBD1. V gave up 3 bases and J gave up 0 bases; unmatched junction bases: 4. Germline V CDR1 and CDR2: KGHSH, LQKENI. CDR3 length: 15 amino acids. CDR3: CASSPRTGPSYEQYF. The CDR3 DNA is TGTGCCAGCTCACCGAGGACAGGGCCCTCCTACGAGCAGTACTTC.